The 18 T cell receptor beta chains below were found in one sample sequenced in a study of blood T cell repertoires in COVID-19. Generated by immunoSEQ multiplex PCR, the TCRdb table keeps only in-frame clones and is missing some. The table lists 150,000 or so clones, about 86% of them singletons. What was sequenced was PBMCs or T cells enriched from blood (not recorded which). These receptors were collected from a man aged 50-60 years who had recovered from COVID-19.

The V gene is TRBV27, the J gene TRBJ2-5; TRBD1 matches 7 bases. V trimming: 8 bases; J trimming: 3 bases; junction bases outside the gene matches: 6. The germline gives CDR1 MNHEY, CDR2 SMNVEV (reference sequence). The CDR3 loop spans 13 amino acids. In nucleotides, the CDR3 is TGTGCCAGCCGCAAAGGGACAGAAGAGACCCAGTACTTC. Its translation: CASRKGTEETQYF.

The V call is TRBV7-3, the J call TRBJ2-3, with TRBD1 matching over 8 bases. In germline, CDR1 is SGHTA, CDR2 FQGTGA. The V segment lost 5 bases and the J segment 0 bases; nucleotides outside the gene matches: 7. The CDR3 extends over 16 amino acids. As DNA, the CDR3 is TGTGCCAGCAGCCGAACAGGGGGTTATAGCACAGATACGCAGTATTTT. Protein sequence: CASSRTGGYSTDTQYF.

CDR3 loop: CATSRDYPGGGPNTEAFF. The CDR3, as DNA: TGTGCCACCAGCAGAGATTATCCCGGCGGGGGCCCGAACACTGAAGCTTTCTTT. V and J are TRBV15 and TRBJ1-1, with a tentative D call TRBD1 (6 bases). The CDR3 totals 18 residues. V gave up 0 bases and J gave up 1 base, with 18 bases separating them. Germline V CDR1 and CDR2: LNHNV, YYDKDF (reference sequence).

The chain couples TRBV5-4 to TRBJ1-2, with D perhaps matching TRBD1 (6 bases). Germline V gene lookup returns CDR1 SGHNT and CDR2 YYREEE (reference sequence). Trimming left V 0 bases short and J 0 bases short, with 6 bases between. CDR3 size: 14 residues. In DNA form, the CDR3 reads TGTGCCAGCAGCTTGGGACAGGCTAACTATGGCTACACCTTC. Its protein is CASSLGQANYGYTF.

V usage is TRBV19 and J usage is TRBJ1-4; a weak D match, TRBD1 (5 bases). The CDR3 covers 15 residues. V was clipped by 11 bases and J by 7 bases, with 23 bases between them. Germline loops: CDR1 LNHDA, CDR2 SQIVND (reference sequence). CDR3 sequence (DNA): TGTGCCTGCTACACGGGGACGGGAGGGATTGAAAAACTGTTTTTT. As protein: CACYTGTGGIEKLFF.

The V gene is TRBV18, the J gene TRBJ2-5; TRBD2 might be the D (5 bases). CDR1 and CDR2 (germline): KGHSH, LQKENI. The V end was cut by 3 bases, the J end by 0 bases, with 8 bases between. The CDR3 contains 14 residues. The CDR3 reads CASSPGGYQETQYF. The CDR3, as DNA: TGTGCCAGCTCACCTGGCGGGTACCAAGAGACCCAGTACTTC.

V is TRBV27 and J is TRBJ1-6; 8 nucleotides line up with TRBD1. Germline-derived CDR1 and CDR2 are MNHEY and SMNVEV (reference sequence). The ends lost 2 bases at V and 10 bases at J; junction bases unmatched: 1. The length of the CDR3 is 13 residues. CDR3 in amino acids: CASSLGQGSPLHF. CDR3 bases: TGTGCCAGCAGTTTAGGACAGGGATCACCCCTCCACTTT.

The chain couples TRBV2 to TRBJ2-3; D is uncertain. The germline V gene encodes CDR1 SNHLY and CDR2 FYNNEI. CDR3 length equals 13 residues. Trimming cost V 4 bases and J 0 bases, with 5 bases left between them. CDR3 sequence (DNA): TGTGCCAGCAGTGTACTTAGCACAGATACGCAGTATTTT. Its protein product is CASSVLSTDTQYF.

This clone showed up just a few times. The chain links TRBV9 to TRBJ1-4; D uncertain. Deletions cut 0 bases from V and 1 base from J, with 4 bases between. The CDR3 is 14 amino acids. CDR1 is SGDLS and CDR2 is YYNGEE in the germline V gene. CDR3 amino acids: CASSVDRTNEKLFF. DNA of the CDR3: TGTGCCAGCAGCGTAGACAGAACTAATGAAAAACTGTTTTTT.

The rearrangement joins TRBV10-1 to TRBJ2-5; tentative D call: TRBD2 (6 bases). Trimming took 3 bases from V and 1 from J, leaving 12 bases between them. Germline lookup yields CDR1 WNHNN and CDR2 SYGVQD (reference sequence). The CDR3 spans 15 residues. CDR3 coding DNA: TGCGCCAGCAGTGATGGGGGGTCCAGCCAAGAGACCCAGTACTTC. Translating it yields CASSDGGSSQETQYF.

This clone was picked up one time. V and J are TRBV19 and TRBJ2-1; 10 nucleotides line up with TRBD1. Trimming removed 3 bases from V and 1 base from J; junction bases left unmatched: 9. Germline V CDR1 and CDR2: LNHDA, SQIVND (reference sequence). This CDR3 has 18 residues. The CDR3 nucleotides read TGTGCCAGTAGTATCCCGGACAGGGGGAGATGGTCCTACAATGAGCAGTTCTTC. Protein product: CASSIPDRGRWSYNEQFF.

The chain is built from TRBV9 and TRBJ2-3, with a weak D call TRBD1 (6 bases). The germline gives CDR1 SGDLS, CDR2 YYNGEE. The CDR3 consists of 16 residues. The V and J ends lost 4 bases and 1 base respectively, with 16 bases between them. Here the CDR3 reads CASSPQQGFGTDTQYF. The CDR3 nucleotides are TGTGCCAGCAGCCCTCAGCAGGGGTTTGGCACAGATACGCAGTATTTT. Together with reference TRBV9 and TRBJ2-3, the CDR3 gives the full variable domain: DSGVTQTPKHLITATGQRVTLRCSPRSGDLSVYWYQQSLDQGLQFLIQYYNGEERAKGNILERFSAQQFPDLHSELNLSSLELGDSALYFCASSPQQGFGTDTQYFGPGTRLTVL.

V gene TRBV30 combines with J gene TRBJ1-6, with D unresolved. This CDR3 has 17 amino acids. The germline CDR1 and CDR2 sequences are GTSNPN and SVGIG (reference sequence). V lost 3 bases, J lost 4 bases, and 19 bases lay in between. The CDR3 sequence: CAWSVKRGQRYNSPLHF. In DNA form, the CDR3 reads TGTGCCTGGAGCGTAAAAAGAGGGCAGAGGTATAATTCACCCCTCCACTTT.

The rearrangement links TRBV5-1 to TRBJ1-3, with 9 bases aligning to TRBD1. With 0 bases clipped from V and 4 bases from J, the junction kept 2 bases outside the gene matches. Germline V gene lookup returns CDR1 SGHRS and CDR2 YFSETQ. This CDR3 contains 15 residues. The CDR3 here is CASSLVGTGGNTIYF. The DNA for the CDR3 is TGCGCCAGCAGCTTGGTGGGGACAGGGGGAAACACCATATATTTT.

In this sample, this clone turned up a few times. The genes are TRBV12-5 and TRBJ1-4; D is perhaps TRBD1 (5 bases). The germline V and J ends were trimmed by 4 bases and 7 bases, with 19 bases remaining between them. Per germline, CDR1 LGHNT and CDR2 FRNRAP. The CDR3 consists of 16 residues. The CDR3 sequence: CASGYKFRGYSEKLFF. In nucleotides, the CDR3 is TGTGCTAGTGGTTACAAGTTCCGGGGGTATAGTGAAAAACTGTTTTTT.

This chain links TRBV7-2 with TRBJ1-6, with D maybe TRBD1 (5 bases). CDR3 size: 18 residues. Per the germline V gene, CDR1 is SGHTA and CDR2 is FQGNSA. V shed 6 bases and J shed 0 bases, with 18 bases lying between them. For the CDR3, the DNA is TGTGCCAGCAGTCTCTCCGTGAGACAGAGCTCCTATAATTCACCCCTCCACTTT. It translates to CASSLSVRQSSYNSPLHF.

The chain couples TRBV10-3 to TRBJ2-7; tentatively, D is TRBD2 (6 bases). Between the trimmed V and J ends, which lost 4 bases and 7 bases, there was a span of 20 bases. Germline-derived CDR1 and CDR2 are ENHRY and SYGVKD. CDR3 size: 15 residues. CDR3 sequence: CAISASSGRAGEQYF. In DNA, the CDR3 is TGTGCCATCAGTGCGTCCTCGGGCAGGGCGGGAGAGCAGTACTTC.

This chain connects TRBV30 to TRBJ2-1, with 13 bases lining up with TRBD2. CDR1 GTSNPN and CDR2 SVGIG come from the germline V gene (reference sequence). Losses at the gene ends were 7 bases for V and 0 bases for J; bases not matched to a gene: 15. The CDR3 consists of 19 residues. In nucleotides, the CDR3 is TGTGCCTTCTGCGCCGGGACTAGCGGGGCCAAGAGCTCCTACAATGAGCAGTTCTTC. It encodes CAFCAGTSGAKSSYNEQFF.